This TCR beta chain is drawn from a study of blood T cell repertoires in COVID-19. Study as a whole: The United States, Italy and Spain supplied acute and convalescent COVID-19 samples. T cells, B-cell-depleted T cells, or PBMCs provided the cDNA or gDNA that served as material.

Germline V gene data show CDR1 as SGHNT and CDR2 as YYREEE (reference sequence). Trimming shortened V by 2 bases and J by 3 bases, and 5 bases separated the two germline ends. The CDR3 is 13 residues long. Authors' data handling: Amplification with reference gene primers provided the estimates of nucleated cell counts. Sequenced by immunoSEQ multiplex PCR; TCRdb stores in-frame clones only, minus some. V and J calls and clone size follow that table, whereas D and trimming were derived from the DNA. Altogether around 190,000 clones are present, about 88% being singletons, with the ten largest covering 4.5% to 5%.

The sequencing sample was made of peripheral blood. This rearrangement joins TRBV5-4 to TRBJ1-4; D is undetermined. This clonotype was obtained from a woman of 80 years or more with acute or convalescent COVID-19. DNA of the CDR3: TGTGCCAGCAGCTTTCCTCCTAATGAAAAACTGTTTTTT. Its protein is CASSFPPNEKLFF.